The 28 T cell receptor beta chains listed next were all sequenced from one sample in a study of shared clonotypes between healthy human individuals. Only in-frame clones appear in the TCRdb table, and some are missing; sequencing was by immunoSEQ multiplex PCR. There are more than 600,000 clones in the sample; around 90% occur only once, and about 24% lies in the top ten. Positively selected for CCR7, the CD45RO-negative cells used as naive CD8 cells excluded terminally differentiated effector memory CD45RA+ cells. The sample consisted of naive CD8+ T cells sorted from blood. The origin of the receptors is a young man in good health.

The rearrangement links TRBV11-2 to TRBJ2-7; 7 nucleotides align to TRBD2. Unmatched junction bases numbered 3, after V lost 6 bases and J lost 4 bases. Germline V lookup: CDR1 SGHAT, CDR2 FQNNGV. The CDR3 is 12 amino acids. In DNA form, the CDR3 reads TGTGCCAGCAGTCCCGGGGGGTACGAGCAGTACTTC. It specifies CASSPGGYEQYF.

The chain links TRBV9 to TRBJ2-3; tentatively, D is TRBD1 (5 bases). The CDR3 is 15 residues long. Germline CDR1 reads SGDLS; CDR2 reads YYNGEE. Between the trimmed V and J ends, which lost 0 bases and 3 bases, there was a span of 11 bases. The CDR3 here is CASSVAGAATDTQYF. DNA of the CDR3: TGTGCCAGCAGCGTAGCTGGGGCAGCTACAGATACGCAGTATTTT.

This rearrangement joins TRBV18 to TRBJ1-1, with D perhaps matching TRBD1 (5 bases). CDR1 is KGHSH, CDR2 LQKENI, per germline. The CDR3 is 14 residues long. Trimming pared 5 bases from V and 1 base from J, leaving 11 bases between. The CDR3 coding sequence is TGTGCCAGCTCATCTCTCGGACAGAACACTGAAGCTTTCTTT. As protein: CASSSLGQNTEAFF. Using reference TRBV18 and TRBJ1-1 for the parts outside the CDR3, the full variable domain is NAGVMQNPRHLVRRRGQEARLRCSPMKGHSHVYWYRQLPEEGLKFMVYLQKENIIDESGMPKERFSAEFPKEGPSILRIQQVVRGDSAAYFCASSSLGQNTEAFFGQGTRLTVV.

The chain employs TRBV6-6 and TRBJ1-2; no firm D call. Germline CDR1 reads MNHNY; CDR2 reads SVGAGI (reference sequence). The CDR3 consists of 13 residues. Between the trimmed V and J ends, which lost 0 bases and 8 bases, there was a span of 10 bases. The CDR3 spells CASSYSNLGGYTF. The CDR3 nucleotides read TGTGCCAGCAGTTACTCGAACTTGGGGGGCTACACCTTC.

This sequence joins TRBV19 and TRBJ2-7, with a possible D match to TRBD1 (6 bases). CDR3 length: 13 amino acids. Trimming cost V 3 bases and J 4 bases, with 10 bases left between them. Germline V gene data show CDR1 as LNHDA and CDR2 as SQIVND (reference sequence). The CDR3 DNA follows: TGTGCCAGTAGTATGTCAGGGGCGTACGAGCAGTACTTC. It is translated as CASSMSGAYEQYF.

Of note for this clone: The same CDR3 is also encoded by other DNA sequences in this sample. The CDR3, as DNA: TGTGCCAGCAGCTCAAATGAGCAGTTCTTC. Translation: CASSSNEQFF. The rearrangement uses TRBV28 and TRBJ2-1; D call uncertain. CDR1 is MDHEN, CDR2 SYDVKM, per germline. The length of the CDR3 is 10 residues. V was clipped by 6 bases and J by 7 bases, with 4 bases between them.

The sample holds one count of this clone. The chain carries TRBV27 and TRBJ2-5; D gene unclear. CDR3 length: 14 residues. Germline values: CDR1 MNHEY, CDR2 SMNVEV (reference sequence). Trimming left V 4 bases short and J 2 bases short, with 11 bases between. The CDR3: CASSSLMLQETQYF. DNA of the CDR3: TGTGCCAGCAGTTCCCTTATGTTACAAGAGACCCAGTACTTC.

The CDR3 sequence: CASRPGQGAREQYF. The CDR3 DNA follows: TGTGCCAGCAGACCGGGACAGGGGGCGCGGGAGCAGTACTTC. The V and J genes are TRBV7-9 and TRBJ2-7; 12 bases line up with TRBD1. The CDR3 sequence is 14 residues long. Germline V gene data show CDR1 as SEHNR and CDR2 as FQNEAQ (reference sequence). Trimming removed 6 bases from V and 7 bases from J; junction bases left unmatched: 7. Complete variable domain (other parts from reference TRBV7-9 and TRBJ2-7): DTGVSQNPRHKITKRGQNVTFRCDPISEHNRLYWYRQTLGQGPEFLTYFQNEAQLEKSRLLSDRFSAERPKGSFSTLEIQRTEQGDSAMYLCASRPGQGAREQYFGPGTRLTVT.

The chain is built from TRBV27 and TRBJ1-4; D is undetermined. The CDR3 is 15 amino acids. The V and J ends lost 3 bases and 2 bases respectively, with 10 bases between them. Germline V gives CDR1 MNHEY, CDR2 SMNVEV (reference sequence). CDR3 in DNA: TGTGCCAGCAGTTTTACGGCATTCACTAATGAAAAACTGTTTTTT. Translated: CASSFTAFTNEKLFF. The whole variable domain, filled in from reference TRBV27 and TRBJ1-4, reads EAQVTQNPRYLITVTGKKLTVTCSQNMNHEYMSWYRQDPGLGLRQIYYSMNVEVTDKGDVPEGYKVSRKEKRNFPLILESPSPNQTSLYFCASSFTAFTNEKLFFGSGTQLSVL.

The chain couples TRBV6-5 to TRBJ2-7; D is uncertain. Trimming took 2 bases from V and 6 from J, leaving 5 bases between them. The germline V gene encodes CDR1 MNHEY and CDR2 SVGAGI. CDR3 length equals 11 residues. The CDR3 coding sequence is TGTGCCAGCAGTTACCAGGCCGAGCAGTACTTC. Protein product: CASSYQAEQYF.

This chain joins TRBV27 and TRBJ2-7; TRBD2 agrees at 7 bases. CDR1 is MNHEY, CDR2 SMNVEV, per germline (reference sequence). Losses at the gene ends were 4 bases for V and 6 bases for J; bases not matched to a gene: 6. The CDR3 is made up of 13 amino acids. The CDR3 DNA sequence: TGTGCCAGCAGTTATGGCGGGAGAAGCGAGCAGTACTTC. This encodes CASSYGGRSEQYF.

To note about this clone: Other DNA variants within this sample encode the same CDR3. The rearrangement uses TRBV7-9 and TRBJ2-7; D remains unclear. Germline CDR1 SEHNR, CDR2 FQNEAQ (reference sequence). The ends were cut back, 1 base at V and 0 bases at J, with 4 bases in the middle. The CDR3 contains 13 residues. The CDR3 nucleotides are TGTGCCAGCAGCTTAGGGAACTCCTACGAGCAGTACTTC. Translating gives CASSLGNSYEQYF.

The V and J genes are TRBV7-9 and TRBJ2-3, with 9 bases matching TRBD2. Germline V gives CDR1 SEHNR, CDR2 FQNEAQ (reference sequence). V shed 3 bases, J shed 4 bases, and the junction held 8 bases outside the gene matches. The CDR3 runs 16 residues. The CDR3 nucleotides are TGTGCCAGCAGCTTCCTGCCCGGACTAGCGTCAGATACGCAGTATTTT. Amino acid sequence: CASSFLPGLASDTQYF.

This sequence joins TRBV29-1 and TRBJ2-1, with 7 bases lining up with TRBD1. J gave up 8 bases and V 0 bases, and 10 bases lay outside the gene matches. Germline CDR1 and CDR2: SQVTM and ANQGSEA. The length of the CDR3 is 15 residues. The CDR3 nucleotides read TGCAGCGTTGAAGAAGAGTGGGACAGCGACCATGAGCAGTTCTTC. Protein product: CSVEEEWDSDHEQFF.

The chain is built from TRBV7-9 and TRBJ2-7; 7 bases are a match to TRBD1. The CDR3 has 14 residues. V lost 4 bases to trimming and J lost 5 bases; unmatched junction nucleotides: 8. Germline CDR1 is SEHNR and CDR2 is FQNEAQ (reference sequence). In nucleotides, the CDR3 is TGTGCCAGCAGCTCAAGACAGGGCCCGCACGAGCAGTACTTC. Protein product: CASSSRQGPHEQYF.

V gene TRBV7-3 combines with J gene TRBJ2-5; D is uncertain. Trimming cost V 2 bases and J 5 bases, with 18 bases left between them. This CDR3 is 16 amino acids long. CDR1 and CDR2 from the germline V gene are SGHTA and FQGTGA. Here the CDR3 reads CASSLSPRPAPETQYF. The CDR3 coding sequence is TGTGCCAGCAGCTTATCACCCCGACCCGCCCCGGAGACCCAGTACTTC.

The chain has TRBV13 and TRBJ2-7, with 12 bases aligning to TRBD1. Germline trimming cut 3 bases from V and 4 bases from J; bases unmatched to any gene: 4. The V gene's germline CDR1 is PRHDT and CDR2 FYEKMQ (reference sequence). The CDR3 extends over 15 amino acids. This chain's CDR3 is CASSFRGQGAYEQYF. In nucleotides, the CDR3 is TGTGCCAGCAGCTTCCGGGGACAGGGGGCTTACGAGCAGTACTTC.

The CDR3 region is CASSQVLAGASDTQYF. As DNA, the CDR3 is TGCGCCAGCAGCCAAGTACTAGCGGGAGCCTCAGATACGCAGTATTTT. The rearrangement links TRBV4-1 to TRBJ2-3; 11 bases are shared with TRBD2. V was clipped by 1 base and J by 4 bases; unmatched bases: 4. This CDR3 has 16 residues. From germline, CDR1 is MGHRA and CDR2 YSYEKL.

The rearrangement joins TRBV5-1 to TRBJ2-7, with D perhaps TRBD1 (6 bases). Looked up from germline, CDR1 is SGHRS and CDR2 is YFSETQ. The length of the CDR3 is 14 residues. Between the trimmed V and J ends, which lost 4 bases and 5 bases, there was a span of 16 bases. The CDR3 spells CASSTSTGLDEQYF. CDR3 in DNA: TGCGCCAGCAGCACTTCGACAGGACTGGACGAGCAGTACTTC.

This chain uses TRBV5-8 with TRBJ2-1; D is possibly TRBD1 or TRBD2 (5 bases each). V was clipped by 2 bases and J by 4 bases, with 13 bases between them. This CDR3 is 15 amino acids long. Germline V lookup: CDR1 SGHTS, CDR2 YDEGEE. The CDR3 spells CASSLLGDLYNEQFF. Here the CDR3 DNA reads TGTGCCAGCAGCTTACTCGGGGACCTATACAATGAGCAGTTCTTC.

This chain connects TRBV7-9 to TRBJ1-4, with D perhaps TRBD1 (6 bases). Trimming left V 8 bases short and J 5 bases short, with 12 bases between. Germline CDR1 and CDR2: SEHNR and FQNEAQ (reference sequence). The CDR3 loop spans 13 amino acids. For the CDR3, the DNA is TGTGCCAGCGTCCGGGACATGAATGAAAAACTGTTTTTT. Amino acid sequence: CASVRDMNEKLFF.

A note on this clone: An end of the junction differs from the germline gene, which may be a read error. V usage is TRBV5-4 and J usage is TRBJ2-3; TRBD1 matches at 9 bases. Looked up from germline, CDR1 is SGHNT and CDR2 is YYREEE (reference sequence). The CDR3 is 16 residues long. The CDR3 DNA reads TGCGCCAGCAGCCAAGAGCCGGGACAGGGAGCAGATACGCAGTATTTT. Encoded protein: CASSQEPGQGADTQYF.

The rearrangement links TRBV10-2 to TRBJ2-2; the match to TRBD1 covers 8 bases. J gave up 3 bases and V 5 bases, and 8 bases lay outside the gene matches. The germline gives CDR1 WSHSY, CDR2 SAAADI. The CDR3 is 16 residues long. CDR3 sequence: CASSLQDRVDTGELFF. In nucleotides, the CDR3 is TGCGCCAGCAGTCTCCAGGACAGGGTGGACACCGGGGAGCTGTTTTTT.

Regarding this clone: This same CDR3 is encoded by further DNA sequences in the sample. This chain's CDR3 is CASSLLQGAETQYF. The CDR3, as DNA: TGTGCCAGCAGTCTCCTCCAGGGGGCGGAGACCCAGTACTTC. V is TRBV28 and J is TRBJ2-5; 8 bases match TRBD1. This CDR3 region has 14 residues. The junction had 7 bases not matched to a gene; V was cut back by 5 bases and J by 5 bases. The germline CDR1 and CDR2 sequences are MDHEN and SYDVKM.

The rearrangement links TRBV28 to TRBJ2-5; D gene uncertain. V gave up 3 bases and J gave up 2 bases, with 7 bases separating them. This CDR3 is built from 13 residues. CDR1 and CDR2 (germline): MDHEN, SYDVKM. The CDR3 DNA follows: TGTGCCAGCAGTTTCAGGCCGCAAGAGACCCAGTACTTC. Amino acids: CASSFRPQETQYF.

The chain recombines TRBV5-5 with TRBJ2-6; D possibly matches TRBD1 or TRBD2 (6 bases each). Trimming shortened V by 5 bases and J by 4 bases, and 13 bases separated the two germline ends. CDR3 length: 15 residues. Germline lookup yields CDR1 SGHKS and CDR2 YYEKEE (reference sequence). The CDR3 protein is CASSFRGAGANVLTF. The CDR3 DNA follows: TGTGCCAGCAGTTTTAGGGGGGCCGGGGCCAACGTCCTGACTTTC.

The V gene is TRBV6-4, the J gene TRBJ2-2; 7 bases are a match to TRBD2. The CDR3 loop spans 13 amino acids. J was trimmed by 5 bases and V by 7 bases; bases with no gene match: 4. The germline V gene encodes CDR1 MRHNA and CDR2 SNTAGT. Here the CDR3 reads CASTSGMTGELFF. Here the CDR3 DNA reads TGTGCCAGCACCAGCGGGATGACCGGGGAGCTGTTTTTT.

The DNA of the CDR3 is TGTGCCAGCAGCTTTGGCAGGGGTGGACAGCCCCAGCATTTT. Translating gives CASSFGRGGQPQHF. The chain employs TRBV5-6 and TRBJ1-5; possible D gene TRBD1, 6 bases. Germline lookup yields CDR1 SGHDT and CDR2 YYEEEE. This CDR3 is 14 amino acids long. The ends were cut back, 2 bases at V and 7 bases at J, with 13 bases in the middle. The full variable domain, completed using reference TRBV5-6 and TRBJ1-5, is DAGVTQSPTHLIKTRGQQVTLRCSPKSGHDTVSWYQQALGQGPQFIFQYYEEEERQRGNFPDRFSGHQFPNYSSELNVNALLLGDSALYLCASSFGRGGQPQHFGDGTRLSIL.